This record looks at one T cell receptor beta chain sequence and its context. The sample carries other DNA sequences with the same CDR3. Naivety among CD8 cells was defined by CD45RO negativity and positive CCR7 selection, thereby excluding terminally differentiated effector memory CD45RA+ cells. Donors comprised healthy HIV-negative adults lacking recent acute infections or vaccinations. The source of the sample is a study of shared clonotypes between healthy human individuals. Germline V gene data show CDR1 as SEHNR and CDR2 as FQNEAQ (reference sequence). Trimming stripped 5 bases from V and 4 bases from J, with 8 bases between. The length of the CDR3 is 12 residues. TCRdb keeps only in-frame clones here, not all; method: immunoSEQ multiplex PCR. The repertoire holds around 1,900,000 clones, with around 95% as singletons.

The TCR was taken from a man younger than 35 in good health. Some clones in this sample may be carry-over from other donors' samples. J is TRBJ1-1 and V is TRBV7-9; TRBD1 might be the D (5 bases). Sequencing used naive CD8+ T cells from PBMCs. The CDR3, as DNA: TGTGCCAGCAGCCCCGGGGCCACTGAAGCTTTCTTT. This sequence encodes CASSPGATEAFF. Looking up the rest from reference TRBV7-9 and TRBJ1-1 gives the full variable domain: DTGVSQNPRHKITKRGQNVTFRCDPISEHNRLYWYRQTLGQGPEFLTYFQNEAQLEKSRLLSDRFSAERPKGSFSTLEIQRTEQGDSAMYLCASSPGATEAFFGQGTRLTVV.